This T cell receptor (beta chain) originates from a study of CD8 T cells in ankylosing spondylitis. General study findings and limits: A motif of 7 to 9 highly homologous TCR beta variants was seen as apparently characteristic of ankylosing spondylitis blood. The clones that were linked to disease were reported to be significantly enriched in matched synovial fluid samples from ankylosing spondylitis patients.

CDR3 size: 15 residues. The J segment lost 8 bases and the V segment lost 1 base, leaving 4 bases of the junction unmatched. Germline values: CDR1 DFQATT, CDR2 SNEGSKA (reference sequence). Each TCR beta library was made by quantitative 5'-RACE that incorporated molecular barcodes. From the 5' RACE reads, TCRdb called clonotypes with MiXCR, one entry per CDR3 protein. The table includes roughly 240,000 distinct CDR3 sequences, roughly 8.2% detected once. This clonotype came up many times. Its matching antigen is unknown. The chain recombines TRBV20-1 with TRBJ2-1, with 14 bases aligning to TRBD2. What was sequenced was blood, either unsorted or a sorted T cell fraction (not recorded which). This TCR came from a female donor with ankylosing spondylitis or in good health (not recorded which). Here the CDR3 reads CSARVGTSGSYEQFF. The CDR3 region has the DNA TGCAGTGCTAGAGTGGGGACTAGCGGGAGCTATGAGCAGTTCTTC.